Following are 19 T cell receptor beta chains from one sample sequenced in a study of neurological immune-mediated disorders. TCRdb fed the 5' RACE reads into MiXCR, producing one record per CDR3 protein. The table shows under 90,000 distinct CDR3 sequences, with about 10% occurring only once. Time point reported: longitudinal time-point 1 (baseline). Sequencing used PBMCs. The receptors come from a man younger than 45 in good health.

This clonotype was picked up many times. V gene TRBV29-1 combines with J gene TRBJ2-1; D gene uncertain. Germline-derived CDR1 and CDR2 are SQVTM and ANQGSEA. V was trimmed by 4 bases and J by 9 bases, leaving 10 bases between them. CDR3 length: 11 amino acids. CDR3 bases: TGCAGCGTTGCCCCCACCGGTGAGCAGTTCTTC. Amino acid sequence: CSVAPTGEQFF.

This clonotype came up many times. Here the CDR3 reads CASRPTSGSYVEQFF. CDR3 DNA sequence: TGTGCCAGCAGACCGACTAGCGGGAGCTACGTTGAGCAGTTCTTC. The chain combines TRBV2 with TRBJ2-1; 12 nucleotides match TRBD2. Germline CDR1 and CDR2: SNHLY and FYNNEI. Losses at the gene ends were 6 bases for V and 9 bases for J; bases not matched to a gene: 9. This CDR3 has 15 amino acids.

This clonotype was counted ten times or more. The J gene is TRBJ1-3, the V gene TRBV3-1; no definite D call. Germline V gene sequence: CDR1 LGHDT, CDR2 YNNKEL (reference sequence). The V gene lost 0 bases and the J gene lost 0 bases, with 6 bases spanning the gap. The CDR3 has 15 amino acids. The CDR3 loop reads CASSQEVVSGNTIYF. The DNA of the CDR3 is TGTGCCAGCAGCCAAGAAGTGGTCTCTGGAAACACCATATATTTT.

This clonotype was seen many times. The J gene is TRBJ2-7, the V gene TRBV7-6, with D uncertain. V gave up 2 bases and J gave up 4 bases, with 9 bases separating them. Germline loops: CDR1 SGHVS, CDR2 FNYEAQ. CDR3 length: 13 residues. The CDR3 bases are TGTGCCAGCAGCTTAAGCGACGGATACGAGCAGTACTTC. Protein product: CASSLSDGYEQYF. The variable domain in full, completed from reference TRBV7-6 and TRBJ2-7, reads GAGVSQSPRYKVTKRGQDVALRCDPISGHVSLYWYRQALGQGPEFLTYFNYEAQQDKSGLPNDRFSAERPEGSISTLTIQRTEQRDSAMYRCASSLSDGYEQYFGPGTRLTVT.

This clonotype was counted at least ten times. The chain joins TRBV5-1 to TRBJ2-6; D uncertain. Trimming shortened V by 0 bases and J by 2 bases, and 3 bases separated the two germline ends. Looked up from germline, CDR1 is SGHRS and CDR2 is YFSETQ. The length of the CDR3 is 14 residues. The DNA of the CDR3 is TGCGCCAGCAGCTTGGGGGCTGGGGCCAACGTCCTGACTTTC. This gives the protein CASSLGAGANVLTF.

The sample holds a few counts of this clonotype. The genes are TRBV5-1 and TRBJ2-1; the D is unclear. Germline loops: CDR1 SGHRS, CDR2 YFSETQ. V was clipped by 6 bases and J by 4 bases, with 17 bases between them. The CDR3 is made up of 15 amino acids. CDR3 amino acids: CASTDTLYSYNEQFF. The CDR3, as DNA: TGCGCCAGCACCGATACCCTGTACTCTTACAATGAGCAGTTCTTC.

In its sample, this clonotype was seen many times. CDR3 region: CATSRDPGGRSGSYEQYF. The CDR3 DNA sequence: TGTGCCACCAGCAGAGATCCTGGGGGGCGTTCGGGGTCCTACGAGCAGTACTTC. This sequence joins TRBV15 and TRBJ2-7, with D possibly called TRBD1 or TRBD2 (6 bases each). The germline V gene has CDR1 LNHNV and CDR2 YYDKDF (reference sequence). The V gene lost 0 bases and the J gene lost 1 base, with 19 bases spanning the gap. The CDR3 runs to 18 residues.

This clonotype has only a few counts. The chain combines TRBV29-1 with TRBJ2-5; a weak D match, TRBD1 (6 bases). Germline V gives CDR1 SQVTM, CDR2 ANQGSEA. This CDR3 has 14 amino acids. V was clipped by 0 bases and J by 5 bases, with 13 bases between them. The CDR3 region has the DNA TGCAGCGTTGAAGAATCAGGGGTTGGGGAGACCCAGTACTTC. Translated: CSVEESGVGETQYF.

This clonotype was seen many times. CDR3 residues: CASSLDLDTQYF. The CDR3 DNA reads as TGCGCCAGCAGCTTGGATCTAGATACGCAGTATTTT. The rearrangement links TRBV5-1 to TRBJ2-3, with D hard to call. Germline V CDR1 and CDR2: SGHRS, YFSETQ. The CDR3 spans 12 residues. Trimming cost V 0 bases and J 5 bases, with 4 bases left between them.

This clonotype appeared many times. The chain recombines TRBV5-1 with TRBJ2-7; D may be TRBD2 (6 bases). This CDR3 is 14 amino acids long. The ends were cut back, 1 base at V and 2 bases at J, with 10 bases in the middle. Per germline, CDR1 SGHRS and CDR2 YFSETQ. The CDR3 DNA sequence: TGCGCCAGCAGCTTGACGGGAGTCGCCTACGAGCAGTACTTC. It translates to CASSLTGVAYEQYF.

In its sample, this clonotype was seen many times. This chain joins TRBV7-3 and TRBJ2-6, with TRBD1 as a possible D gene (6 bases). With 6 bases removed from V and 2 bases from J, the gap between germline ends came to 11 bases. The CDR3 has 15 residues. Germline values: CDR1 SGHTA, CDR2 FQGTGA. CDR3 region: CASSPGQTGANVLTF. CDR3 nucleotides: TGTGCCAGCAGTCCCGGACAGACTGGGGCCAACGTCCTGACTTTC.

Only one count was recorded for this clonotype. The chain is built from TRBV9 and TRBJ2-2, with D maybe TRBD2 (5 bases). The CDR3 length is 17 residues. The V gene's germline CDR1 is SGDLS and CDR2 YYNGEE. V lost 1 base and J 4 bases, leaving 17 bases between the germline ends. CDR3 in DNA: TGTGCCAGCAGCGTAAACAACTGGAGGTTGGGCACCGGGGAGCTGTTTTTT. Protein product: CASSVNNWRLGTGELFF.

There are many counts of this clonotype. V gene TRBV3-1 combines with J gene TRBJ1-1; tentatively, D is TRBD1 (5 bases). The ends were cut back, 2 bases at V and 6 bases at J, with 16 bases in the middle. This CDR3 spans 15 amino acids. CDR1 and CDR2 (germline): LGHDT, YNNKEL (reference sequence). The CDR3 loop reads CASSQKGRGGPEAFF. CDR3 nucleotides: TGTGCCAGCAGCCAAAAGGGGCGGGGAGGGCCTGAAGCTTTCTTT.

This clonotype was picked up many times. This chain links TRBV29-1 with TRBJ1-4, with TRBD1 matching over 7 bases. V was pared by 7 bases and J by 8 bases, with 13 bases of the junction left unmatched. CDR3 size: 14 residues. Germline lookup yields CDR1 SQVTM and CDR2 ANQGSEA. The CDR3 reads CSGSMGQHAEKLFF. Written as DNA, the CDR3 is TGCAGCGGGTCTATGGGACAGCACGCGGAAAAACTGTTTTTT.

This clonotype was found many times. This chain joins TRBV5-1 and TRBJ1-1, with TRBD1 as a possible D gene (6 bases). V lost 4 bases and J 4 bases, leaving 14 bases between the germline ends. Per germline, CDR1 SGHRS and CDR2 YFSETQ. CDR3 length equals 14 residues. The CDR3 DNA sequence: TGCGCCAGCAGCGGTCAGGGGATGGTCACTGAAGCTTTCTTT. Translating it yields CASSGQGMVTEAFF.

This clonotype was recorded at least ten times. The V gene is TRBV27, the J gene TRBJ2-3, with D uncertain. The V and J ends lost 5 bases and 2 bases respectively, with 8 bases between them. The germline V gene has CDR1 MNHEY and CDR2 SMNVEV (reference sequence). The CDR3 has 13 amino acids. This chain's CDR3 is CASSTKHTDTQYF. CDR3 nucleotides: TGTGCCAGCAGTACTAAACACACAGATACGCAGTATTTT.

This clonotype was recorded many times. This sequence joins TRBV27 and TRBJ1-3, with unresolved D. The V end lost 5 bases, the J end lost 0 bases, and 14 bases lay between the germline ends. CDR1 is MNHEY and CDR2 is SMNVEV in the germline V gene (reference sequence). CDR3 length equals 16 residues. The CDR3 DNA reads TGTGCCAGCAGTCCGAGGACGGCCGGCTCTGGAAACACCATATATTTT. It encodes CASSPRTAGSGNTIYF.

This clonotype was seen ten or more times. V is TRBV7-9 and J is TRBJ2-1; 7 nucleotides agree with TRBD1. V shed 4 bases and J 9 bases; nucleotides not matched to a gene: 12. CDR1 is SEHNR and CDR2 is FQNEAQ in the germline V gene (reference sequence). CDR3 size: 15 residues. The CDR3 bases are TGTGCCAGCAGCTCGGGACAGATTAGACTCGGTGAGCAGTTCTTC. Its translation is CASSSGQIRLGEQFF.

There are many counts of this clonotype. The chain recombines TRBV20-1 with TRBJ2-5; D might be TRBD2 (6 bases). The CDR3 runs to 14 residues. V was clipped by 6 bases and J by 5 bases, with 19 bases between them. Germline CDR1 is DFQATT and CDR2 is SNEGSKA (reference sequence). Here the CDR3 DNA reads TGCAGTGCCGAGACCGGGACTCAGTGGGAGACCCAGTACTTC. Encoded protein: CSAETGTQWETQYF.